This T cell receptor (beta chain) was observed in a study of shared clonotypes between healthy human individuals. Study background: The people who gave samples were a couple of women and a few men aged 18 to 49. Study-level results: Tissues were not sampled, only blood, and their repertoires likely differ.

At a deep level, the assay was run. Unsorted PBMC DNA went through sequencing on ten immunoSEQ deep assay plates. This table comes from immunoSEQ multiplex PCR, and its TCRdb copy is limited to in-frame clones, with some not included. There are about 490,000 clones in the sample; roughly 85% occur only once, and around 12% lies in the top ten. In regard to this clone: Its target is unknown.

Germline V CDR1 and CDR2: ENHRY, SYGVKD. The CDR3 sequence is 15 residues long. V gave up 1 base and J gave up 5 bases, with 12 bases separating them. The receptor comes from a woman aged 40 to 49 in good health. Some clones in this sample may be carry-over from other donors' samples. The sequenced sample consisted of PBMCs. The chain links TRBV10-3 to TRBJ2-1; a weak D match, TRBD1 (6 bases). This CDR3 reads CAISELGTQNNEQFF. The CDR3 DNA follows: TGTGCCATCAGTGAGTTAGGGACACAGAACAATGAGCAGTTCTTC.